This T cell receptor beta chain stems from a study of blood T cell repertoires in COVID-19. For the study at large: COVID-19 samples from acute and convalescent phases originated in the United States, Italy and Spain. T cells, B-cell-depleted T cells, or PBMCs provided the cDNA or gDNA that served as material.

Germline loops: CDR1 SGHTA, CDR2 FQGNSA. Trimming pared 1 base from V and 5 bases from J, leaving 11 bases between. The CDR3 runs to 14 residues. In the authors' workflow: From reference gene primer amplification, estimates of nucleated cell counts were derived. Repertoires were generated with immunoSEQ multiplex PCR, while TCRdb's copy carries only in-frame clones and drops some. For V, J and clone size, that table is used; D and trimming come from the DNA. Of 75,000 to 90,000 clones in the sample, approximately 89% were seen once. The sample comprised peripheral blood. The chain uses TRBV7-2 and TRBJ2-5; maybe TRBD2 (5 bases). The sequence derives from a human donor in a cohort sampled during active COVID-19. CDR3 region: CASSLGVGVETQYF. Here the CDR3 DNA reads TGTGCCAGCAGCTTAGGGGTCGGGGTTGAGACCCAGTACTTC.